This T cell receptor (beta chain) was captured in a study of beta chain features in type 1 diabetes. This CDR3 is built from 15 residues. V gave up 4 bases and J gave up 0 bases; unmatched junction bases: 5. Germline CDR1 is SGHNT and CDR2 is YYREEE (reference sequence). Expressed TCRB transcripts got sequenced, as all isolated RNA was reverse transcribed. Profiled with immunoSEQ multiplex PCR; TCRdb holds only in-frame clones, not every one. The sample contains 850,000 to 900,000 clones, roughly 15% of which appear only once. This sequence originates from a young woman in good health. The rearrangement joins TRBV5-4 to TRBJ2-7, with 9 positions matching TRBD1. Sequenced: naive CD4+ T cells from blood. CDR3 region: CASSAGTGSSYEQYF. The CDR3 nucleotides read TGTGCCAGCAGCGCCGGGACAGGGAGCTCCTACGAGCAGTACTTC.